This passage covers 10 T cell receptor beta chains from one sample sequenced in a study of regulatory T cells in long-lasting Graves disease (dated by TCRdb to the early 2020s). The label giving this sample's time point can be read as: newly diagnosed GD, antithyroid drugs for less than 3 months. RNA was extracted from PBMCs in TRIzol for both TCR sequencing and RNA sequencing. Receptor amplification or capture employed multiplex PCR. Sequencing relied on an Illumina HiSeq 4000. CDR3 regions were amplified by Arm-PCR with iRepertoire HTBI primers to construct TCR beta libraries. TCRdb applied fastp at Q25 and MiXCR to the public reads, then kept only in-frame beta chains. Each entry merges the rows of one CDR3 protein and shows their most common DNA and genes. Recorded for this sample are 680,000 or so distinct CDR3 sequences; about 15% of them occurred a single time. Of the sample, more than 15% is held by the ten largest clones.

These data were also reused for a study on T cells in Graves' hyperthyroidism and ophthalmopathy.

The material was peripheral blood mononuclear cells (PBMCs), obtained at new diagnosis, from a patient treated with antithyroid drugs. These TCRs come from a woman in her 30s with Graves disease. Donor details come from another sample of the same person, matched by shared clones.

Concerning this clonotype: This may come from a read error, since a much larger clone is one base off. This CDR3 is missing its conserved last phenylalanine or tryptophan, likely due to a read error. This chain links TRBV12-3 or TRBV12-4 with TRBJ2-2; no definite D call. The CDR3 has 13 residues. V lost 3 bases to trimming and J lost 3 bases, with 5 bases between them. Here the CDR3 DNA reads TGTGCCAGCAGTTTTTTCTACACCGGGGAGCTGTTTTCT. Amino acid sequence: CASSFFYTGELFS.

The CDR3 DNA reads TGTGCCAGCAGCCCCATGGCCATCGGGGGCAGGAACACTGAAGCTTTCTTT. This sequence encodes CASSPMAIGGRNTEAFF. The chain joins TRBV3-1 to TRBJ1-1; tentatively, D is TRBD1 (6 bases). From germline, CDR1 is LGHDT and CDR2 YNNKEL (reference sequence). V was pared by 4 bases and J by 1 base, with 19 bases between. The CDR3 contains 17 residues. The variable domain in full, with the rest retrieved from reference TRBV3-1 and TRBJ1-1, is DTAVSQTPKYLVTQMGNDKSIKCEQNLGHDTMYWYKQDSKKFLKIMFSYNNKELIINETVPNRFSPKSPDKAHLNLHINSLELGDSAVYFCASSPMAIGGRNTEAFFGQGTRLTVV.

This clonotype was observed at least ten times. CDR3 amino acids: CAIRSDVDLSGYTF. The CDR3 bases are TGTGCCATCAGATCCGATGTGGACCTCTCGGGCTACACCTTC. V gene TRBV10-3 combines with J gene TRBJ1-2; D gene uncertain. The CDR3 loop spans 14 amino acids. The V and J ends lost 6 bases and 8 bases respectively, with 19 bases between them. Per germline, CDR1 ENHRY and CDR2 SYGVKD.

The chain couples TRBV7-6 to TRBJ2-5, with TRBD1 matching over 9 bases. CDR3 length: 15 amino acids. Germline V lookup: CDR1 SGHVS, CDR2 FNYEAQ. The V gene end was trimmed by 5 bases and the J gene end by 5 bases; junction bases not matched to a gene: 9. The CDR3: CASSLTGTGRETQYF. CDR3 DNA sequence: TGTGCCAGCAGCCTCACCGGGACAGGGCGCGAGACCCAGTACTTC.

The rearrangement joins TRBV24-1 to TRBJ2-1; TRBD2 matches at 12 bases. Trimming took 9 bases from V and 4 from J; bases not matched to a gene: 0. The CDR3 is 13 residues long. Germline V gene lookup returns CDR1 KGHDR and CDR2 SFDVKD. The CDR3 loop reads CATGLAGYNEQFF. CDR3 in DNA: TGTGCCACCGGACTAGCGGGGTACAATGAGCAGTTCTTC.

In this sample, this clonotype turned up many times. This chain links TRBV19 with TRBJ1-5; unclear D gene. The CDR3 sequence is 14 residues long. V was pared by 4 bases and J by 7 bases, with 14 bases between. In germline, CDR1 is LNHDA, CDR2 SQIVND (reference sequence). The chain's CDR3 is CASSTFGLKQPQHF. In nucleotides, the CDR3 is TGTGCCAGTAGTACCTTCGGGCTGAAACAGCCCCAGCATTTT.

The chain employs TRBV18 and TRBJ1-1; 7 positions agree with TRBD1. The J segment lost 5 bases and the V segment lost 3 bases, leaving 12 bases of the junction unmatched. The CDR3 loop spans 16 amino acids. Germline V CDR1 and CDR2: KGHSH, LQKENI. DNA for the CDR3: TGTGCCAGCTCACCCTTAGAAGTAGGGGGCCGGACTGAAGCTTTCTTT. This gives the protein CASSPLEVGGRTEAFF.

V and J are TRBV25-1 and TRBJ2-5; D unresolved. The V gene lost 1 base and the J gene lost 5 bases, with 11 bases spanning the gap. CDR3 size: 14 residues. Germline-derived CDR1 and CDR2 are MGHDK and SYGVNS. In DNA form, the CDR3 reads TGTGCCAGCAGTGAATTTAAGGGTCGCGAGACCCAGTACTTC. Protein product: CASSEFKGRETQYF.

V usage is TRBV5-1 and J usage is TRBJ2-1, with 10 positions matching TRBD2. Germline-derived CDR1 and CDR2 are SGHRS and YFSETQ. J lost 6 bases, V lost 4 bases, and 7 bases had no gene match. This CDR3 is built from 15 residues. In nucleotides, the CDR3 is TGCGCCAGCAGCCCAACTAGCGGGACGCGCAATGAGCAGTTCTTC. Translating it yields CASSPTSGTRNEQFF.

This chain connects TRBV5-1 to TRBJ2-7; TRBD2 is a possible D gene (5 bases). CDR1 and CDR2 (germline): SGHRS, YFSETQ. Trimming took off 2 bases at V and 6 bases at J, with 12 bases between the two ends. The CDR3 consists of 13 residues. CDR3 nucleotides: TGCGCCAGCAGCTTCACTAGTGTCCTCGAGCAGTACTTC. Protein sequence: CASSFTSVLEQYF. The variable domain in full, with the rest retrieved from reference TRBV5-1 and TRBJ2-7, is KAGVTQTPRYLIKTRGQQVTLSCSPISGHRSVSWYQQTPGQGLQFLFEYFSETQRNKGNFPGRFSGRQFSNSRSEMNVSTLELGDSALYLCASSFTSVLEQYFGPGTRLTVT.